This entry lists 25 T cell receptor beta chains sequenced from one sample in a study of blood T cell repertoires in COVID-19. Sequencing used immunoSEQ multiplex PCR; TCRdb keeps in-frame clones, though not all of them. There are 150,000 to 200,000 clones in the sample; roughly 83% occur only once, and around 4.3% lies in the top ten. The sequenced sample was PBMCs or T cells enriched from blood (not recorded which). These receptors all stem from a woman aged 50 to 65 who had recovered from COVID-19.

J is TRBJ2-7 and V is TRBV23-1; D is perhaps TRBD1 (5 bases). TRBV23-1 qualifies as an ORF whose function is uncertain. The CDR3 runs 18 residues. The V and J ends lost 3 bases and 1 base respectively, with 22 bases between them. Here the CDR3 reads CASSHYGHTRVRSYEQYV. CDR3 nucleotides: TGCGCCAGCAGTCACTACGGACACACCCGGGTGCGATCCTACGAGCAGTACGTC.

This chain links TRBV9 with TRBJ1-1, with 7 bases aligning to TRBD1. With 3 bases clipped from V and 11 bases from J, the junction kept 7 bases outside the gene matches. The CDR3 covers 12 residues. CDR1 SGDLS and CDR2 YYNGEE come from the germline V gene. The CDR3 loop reads CASSAGGQEAFF. CDR3 DNA sequence: TGTGCCAGCAGCGCCGGAGGACAGGAGGCTTTCTTT.

The chain is built from TRBV6-5 and TRBJ2-2; D uncertain. The CDR3 totals 11 residues. V was cut by 6 bases and J by 6 bases, with 5 bases left in between. From germline, CDR1 is MNHEY and CDR2 SVGAGI. CDR3 bases: TGTGCCAGCAGGTCATCCGGGGAGCTGTTTTTT. It specifies CASRSSGELFF.

DNA for the CDR3: TGCGCCAGCAGCCAAGGAGTACAGGACAGGGGCTATGGCTACACCTTC. It specifies CASSQGVQDRGYGYTF. The genes are TRBV4-1 and TRBJ1-2; 9 nucleotides agree with TRBD1. The CDR3 is 16 residues long. The germline V gene has CDR1 MGHRA and CDR2 YSYEKL. The V segment lost 1 base and the J segment 4 bases; nucleotides outside the gene matches: 7.

The V gene is TRBV3-1 (or the pseudogene TRBV3-2), the J gene TRBJ1-3; D is undetermined. Between the trimmed V and J ends, which lost 2 bases and 4 bases, there was a span of 12 bases. CDR1 LGHDT and CDR2 YNNKEL come from the germline V gene (reference sequence). The CDR3 runs 15 residues. This CDR3 is CASSQTYSGGNTIYF. The CDR3 nucleotides are TGTGCCAGCAGCCAAACTTACTCGGGGGGAAACACCATATATTTT.

The chain uses TRBV11-3 and TRBJ2-7; perhaps TRBD2 as D (6 bases). The CDR3 covers 12 residues. Germline V gene sequence: CDR1 SGHNT, CDR2 YENEEA. The ends were cut back, 5 bases at V and 6 bases at J, with 11 bases in the middle. CDR3 bases: TGTGCCAGCAGCGGGACTCCCCTCGAGCAGTACGTC. Translation: CASSGTPLEQYV.

Here the CDR3 reads CAWSVRGEQFF. The CDR3 DNA reads as TGTGCCTGGAGTGTACGGGGTGAGCAGTTCTTC. V usage is TRBV30 and J usage is TRBJ2-1, with a weak D call TRBD2 (5 bases). This CDR3 contains 11 residues. Germline CDR1 and CDR2: GTSNPN and SVGIG (reference sequence). V was shortened by 0 bases and J by 9 bases, with 6 bases between the two germline ends.

This chain joins TRBV25-1 and TRBJ1-2, with D perhaps matching TRBD1 (5 bases). Germline loops: CDR1 MGHDK, CDR2 SYGVNS. Trimming stripped 4 bases from V and 4 bases from J, with 13 bases between. The CDR3 is 14 amino acids. CDR3 in amino acids: CASSAPSGAYGYTF. For the CDR3, the DNA is TGTGCCAGCAGTGCCCCTAGTGGGGCCTATGGCTACACCTTC.

CDR3 loop: CASSVRVKSSGMETQYF. The CDR3 nucleotides read TGTGCCAGCAGCGTAAGGGTTAAGTCTAGCGGGATGGAGACCCAGTACTTC. The rearrangement uses TRBV9 and TRBJ2-5, with TRBD2 identical over 9 bases. Germline loops: CDR1 SGDLS, CDR2 YYNGEE. This CDR3 is built from 17 residues. Trimming removed 1 base from V and 5 bases from J; junction bases left unmatched: 12.

The chain joins TRBV3-1 (or the pseudogene TRBV3-2) to TRBJ1-1; D is unclear. Germline CDR1 and CDR2: LGHDT and YNNKEL (reference sequence). With 1 base removed from V and 3 bases from J, the gap between germline ends came to 3 bases. The CDR3 extends over 12 amino acids. In nucleotides, the CDR3 is TGTGCCAGCAGCCAAGGAGACACTGAAGCTTTCTTT. This gives the protein CASSQGDTEAFF.

The gene calls are TRBV5-1 and TRBJ1-2, with D possibly matching TRBD1 (6 bases). Germline V CDR1 and CDR2: SGHRS, YFSETQ. Trimming left V 7 bases short and J 4 bases short, with 14 bases between. CDR3 length: 13 amino acids. In nucleotides, the CDR3 is TGCGCCAGCGGACCCGCGGACAGCTATGGCTACACCTTC. Residues: CASGPADSYGYTF.

V gene TRBV6-2 or TRBV6-3 combines with J gene TRBJ2-1; D possibly corresponds to TRBD2 (6 bases). Germline assignment: CDR1 MNHEY and CDR2 SVGEGT. Trimming left V 5 bases short and J 3 bases short, with 17 bases between. CDR3 length equals 16 residues. In DNA, the CDR3 is TGTGCCAGCAGTACCGACCCGGGACTGAGCTACAATGAGCAGTTCTTC. This sequence encodes CASSTDPGLSYNEQFF.

The chain uses TRBV6-1 and TRBJ2-2; 11 bases agree with TRBD2. The junction had 5 bases not matched to a gene; V was cut back by 6 bases and J by 5 bases. This CDR3 is 15 amino acids long. The germline gives CDR1 MNHNS, CDR2 SASEGT. The CDR3 spells CASRGTSGITGELFF. Written as DNA, the CDR3 is TGTGCCAGCAGGGGGACTAGCGGAATAACCGGGGAGCTGTTTTTT.

As concerns this clone: A read error may account for a junction end that differs from germline. The CDR3: CASTLGWRGGAINEQFF. CDR3 in DNA: TGTGCCAGCACCTTGGGGTGGCGCGGGGGGGCCATAAATGAGCAGTTCTTC. The chain couples TRBV5-6 to TRBJ2-1; 9 positions match TRBD2. The CDR3 consists of 17 residues. The germline gives CDR1 SGHDT, CDR2 YYEEEE.

The J gene is TRBJ2-3, the V gene TRBV6-5, with TRBD1 as a possible D gene (6 bases). V was clipped by 3 bases and J by 6 bases, with 13 bases between them. The CDR3 loop spans 14 amino acids. Germline V CDR1 and CDR2: MNHEY, SVGAGI. The CDR3 sequence is CASSYSYRDDTQYF. The CDR3 nucleotides read TGTGCCAGCAGTTATAGCTACAGGGATGATACGCAGTATTTT.

The chain is built from TRBV19 and TRBJ1-1; 7 bases align to TRBD1. The CDR3 runs to 17 residues. Per germline, CDR1 LNHDA and CDR2 SQIVND (reference sequence). V trimming: 3 bases; J trimming: 1 base; junction bases outside the gene matches: 11. In DNA form, the CDR3 reads TGTGCCAGTAGTATCGGTTCAGGCAGGGGGAAGAACACTGAAGCTTTCTTT. Translation: CASSIGSGRGKNTEAFF. The whole variable domain, filled in from reference TRBV19 and TRBJ1-1, reads DGGITQSPKYLFRKEGQNVTLSCEQNLNHDAMYWYRQDPGQGLRLIYYSQIVNDFQKGDIAEGYSVSREKKESFPLTVTSAQKNPTAFYLCASSIGSGRGKNTEAFFGQGTRLTVV.

The chain employs TRBV28 and TRBJ1-2; tentatively, D is TRBD1 (5 bases). The CDR3 is made up of 16 amino acids. Germline V lookup: CDR1 MDHEN, CDR2 SYDVKM. V lost 5 bases and J 4 bases, leaving 20 bases between the germline ends. For the CDR3, the DNA is TGTGCCAGCAGTCCCCCTAGGGGCGGCGCCGGCTATGGCTACACCTTC. This codes for CASSPPRGGAGYGYTF.

The V and J genes are TRBV29-1 and TRBJ1-2; no definite D call. Germline CDR1 and CDR2: SQVTM and ANQGSEA. The CDR3 spans 11 residues. The V end lost 4 bases, the J end lost 7 bases, and 10 bases lay between the germline ends. For the CDR3, the DNA is TGCAGCGTTGTCTCTGGGCCTGGCTACACCTTC. It is translated as CSVVSGPGYTF.

This clone was found a few times. The chain uses TRBV6-1 and TRBJ2-3; D gene ambiguous. V was clipped by 6 bases and J by 6 bases, with 7 bases between them. Germline V CDR1 and CDR2: MNHNS, SASEGT. This CDR3 has 11 residues. In DNA, the CDR3 is TGTGCCAGCAGGCGGTTGGATACGCAGTATTTT. Translating gives CASRRLDTQYF.

Only one count was recorded for this clone. The rearrangement joins TRBV4-3 to TRBJ1-6, with D possibly being TRBD1 (6 bases). Trimming stripped 4 bases from V and 7 bases from J, with 17 bases between. The CDR3 consists of 16 residues. CDR1 is LGHNA, CDR2 YSLEER, per germline. CDR3 sequence (DNA): TGCGCCAGCAGCCCTAGAGGACAGCTAATAAATTCACCCCTCCACTTT. Translating gives CASSPRGQLINSPLHF.

The CDR3 protein is CASSPQKGGNQPQHF. DNA of the CDR3: TGTGCCAGCTCACCCCAGAAAGGGGGCAATCAGCCCCAGCATTTT. This chain uses TRBV18 with TRBJ1-5; possibly TRBD1 for D (5 bases). V lost 3 bases to trimming and J lost 2 bases, with 11 bases between them. Germline V gene lookup returns CDR1 KGHSH and CDR2 LQKENI. The CDR3 consists of 15 residues. The full variable domain, in which reference TRBV18 and TRBJ1-5 provide the parts outside the CDR3, is NAGVMQNPRHLVRRRGQEARLRCSPMKGHSHVYWYRQLPEEGLKFMVYLQKENIIDESGMPKERFSAEFPKEGPSILRIQQVVRGDSAAYFCASSPQKGGNQPQHFGDGTRLSIL.

The V call is TRBV18, the J call TRBJ2-7; 9 nucleotides agree with TRBD1. In germline, CDR1 is KGHSH, CDR2 LQKENI. This CDR3 contains 14 residues. V was pared by 5 bases and J by 4 bases, with 6 bases of the junction left unmatched. In DNA form, the CDR3 reads TGTGCCAGCTCAACTCAAGGGACAGGGTACGAGCAGTACGTC. Translated, it gives CASSTQGTGYEQYV.

This clone was observed a few times. The CDR3 spells CASRQTGSKETQYF. CDR3 DNA sequence: TGTGCCAGCAGGCAAACAGGGAGCAAAGAGACCCAGTACTTC. The gene calls are TRBV14 and TRBJ2-5; D may be TRBD1 (6 bases). CDR1 and CDR2 (germline): SGHDN, FVKESK. Trimming removed 6 bases at V and 3 bases at J, with 14 bases between. This CDR3 spans 14 amino acids. The full variable domain, completed using reference TRBV14 and TRBJ2-5, is EAGVTQFPSHSVIEKGQTVTLRCDPISGHDNLYWYRRVMGKEIKFLLHFVKESKQDESGMPNNRFLAERTGGTYSTLKVQPAELEDSGVYFCASRQTGSKETQYFGPGTRLLVL.

The genes are TRBV27 and TRBJ1-6; perhaps TRBD1 as D (5 bases). The V end was cut by 2 bases, the J end by 7 bases, with 15 bases between. CDR1 and CDR2 from the germline V gene are MNHEY and SMNVEV (reference sequence). This CDR3 comprises 16 residues. CDR3 sequence: CASSLEATGRNSPLHF. CDR3 coding DNA: TGTGCCAGCAGTTTAGAGGCAACAGGACGGAATTCACCCCTCCACTTT.

This clone was seen once. The CDR3 bases are TGCGCCAGCAGCCCCATCCAAGGGGCCAGGAACACTGAAGCTTTCTTT. It translates to CASSPIQGARNTEAFF. The V and J genes are TRBV5-1 and TRBJ1-1; D possibly corresponds to TRBD1 (5 bases). The CDR3 contains 16 residues. Trimming stripped 4 bases from V and 1 base from J, with 17 bases between. Germline values: CDR1 SGHRS, CDR2 YFSETQ.